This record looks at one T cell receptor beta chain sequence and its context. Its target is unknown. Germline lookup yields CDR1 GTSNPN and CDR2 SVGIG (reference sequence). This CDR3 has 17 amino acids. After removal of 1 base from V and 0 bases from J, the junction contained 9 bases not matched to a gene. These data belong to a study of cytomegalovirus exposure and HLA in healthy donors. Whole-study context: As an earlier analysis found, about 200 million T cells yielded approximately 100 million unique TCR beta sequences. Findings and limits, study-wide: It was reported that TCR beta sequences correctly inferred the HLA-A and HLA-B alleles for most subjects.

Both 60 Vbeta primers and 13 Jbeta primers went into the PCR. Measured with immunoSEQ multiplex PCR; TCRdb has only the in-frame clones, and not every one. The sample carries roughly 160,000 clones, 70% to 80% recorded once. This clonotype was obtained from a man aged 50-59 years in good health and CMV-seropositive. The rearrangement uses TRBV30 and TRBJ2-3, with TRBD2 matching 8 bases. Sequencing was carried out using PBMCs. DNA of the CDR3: TGTGCCTGGAGTGAGCGACTAGCGTATACTAGCACAGATACGCAGTATTTT. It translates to CAWSERLAYTSTDTQYF.